These T cell receptor beta chains were read from a single sample in a study of cytomegalovirus exposure and HLA in healthy donors. Assay: immunoSEQ multiplex PCR; the TCRdb copy retains only in-frame clones and omits some. The sample includes 220,000 or so clones, roughly 80% of them seen just once. The sequenced sample consisted of PBMCs. The receptors stem from a woman aged 35 to 49 in good health and CMV-seronegative. Both conserved end residues are part of each CDR3. The D gene is left open where the match is weak. A clone size is listed for some rows: how often the clone was seen (once, few, many), or a class if it is expanded.

NA,TRBJ1-2,13,NA,TRBV28,CASSPSGVYGYTF,TGTGCCAGCAGTCCCTCAGGGGTCTATGGCTACACCTTC
NA,TRBJ1-2,14,TRBD1,TRBV15,CATSRAGTGVGYTF,TGTGCCACCAGCAGAGCCGGGACAGGGGTTGGCTACACCTTC
once,TRBJ2-3,15,NA,TRBV5-1,CASSLTGIDTDTQYF,TGCGCCAGCAGCTTGACAGGGATCGACACAGATACGCAGTATTTT
NA,TRBJ2-1,19,NA,TRBV7-2,CASSLGGPREWGSYNEQFF,TGTGCCAGCAGCTTAGGGGGCCCCCGCGAGTGGGGCTCCTACAATGAGCAGTTCTTC
NA,TRBJ2-5,16,TRBD2,TRBV6-5,CASSYSLAGTQETQYF,TGTGCCAGCAGTTACTCGCTAGCGGGGACCCAAGAGACCCAGTACTTC
NA,TRBJ1-6,14,NA,TRBV18,CASSPVGDNSPLHF,TGTGCCAGCTCACCAGTAGGGGATAATTCACCCCTCCACTTT
NA,TRBJ2-2,13,NA,TRBV6-1,CASKTPNTGELFF,TGTGCCAGCAAGACACCCAACACCGGGGAGCTGTTTTTT
once,TRBJ1-2,13,TRBD1,TRBV6-5,CAAVGTGIYGYTF,TGTGCCGCGGTCGGGACAGGGATATATGGCTACACCTTC
NA,TRBJ1-5,14,NA,TRBV2,CASNDPYSNQPQHF,TGTGCCAGTAACGATCCCTATAGCAATCAGCCCCAGCATTTT
NA,TRBJ2-1,13,TRBD2,TRBV2,CASSELAGGEQFF,TGTGCCAGCAGTGAGCTAGCGGGGGGAGAGCAGTTCTTC
NA,TRBJ2-1,15,NA,TRBV5-1,CASQRGLAGVNEQFF,TGCGCCAGCCAGAGGGGGCTAGCGGGTGTCAATGAGCAGTTCTTC
NA,TRBJ2-3,16,TRBD2,TRBV30,CAWERVGLAGANTQYF,TGTGCCTGGGAGAGGGTTGGACTAGCGGGTGCTAATACGCAGTATTTT
NA,TRBJ1-5,14,NA,TRBV28,CASSLGRGNQPQHF,TGTGCCAGCAGTTTAGGCAGGGGCAATCAGCCCCAGCATTTT
NA,TRBJ2-7,14,NA,TRBV7-2,CASSLSRPAYEQYF,TGTGCCAGCAGCTTATCTAGGCCGGCGTACGAGCAGTACTTC
NA,TRBJ1-4,14,NA,TRBV19,CASSQDRDYEKLFF,TGTGCCAGTAGTCAGGACCGGGATTATGAAAAACTGTTTTTT
NA,TRBJ1-1,16,NA,TRBV27,CASDPLPGELNTEAFF,TGTGCCAGCGATCCCCTGCCGGGGGAATTGAACACTGAAGCTTTCTTT
NA,TRBJ2-1,14,NA,TRBV7-9,CASSLKGEGDEQFF,TGTGCCAGCAGCTTAAAAGGCGAGGGAGATGAGCAGTTCTTC
NA,TRBJ2-1,16,TRBD1,TRBV9,CASSVGGGVSYNEQFF,TGTGCCAGCAGCGTAGGAGGGGGCGTCTCCTACAATGAGCAGTTCTTC
NA,TRBJ1-5,14,NA,TRBV27,CATHRDGLNQPQHF,TGTGCCACCCACCGTGACGGACTCAATCAGCCCCAGCATTTT
NA,TRBJ2-7,14,TRBD2,TRBV6-5,CASRLAGEVHEQYF,TGTGCCAGCAGACTAGCGGGTGAGGTCCACGAGCAGTACTTC
NA,TRBJ2-2,14,TRBD2,TRBV7-3,CASSFGGVTGELFF,TGTGCCAGCAGCTTTGGGGGGGTCACCGGGGAGCTGTTTTTT
NA,TRBJ1-2,14,TRBD1,TRBV6-4,CASSPSTGNYGYTF,TGTGCCAGCAGTCCTTCGACAGGGAACTATGGCTACACCTTC